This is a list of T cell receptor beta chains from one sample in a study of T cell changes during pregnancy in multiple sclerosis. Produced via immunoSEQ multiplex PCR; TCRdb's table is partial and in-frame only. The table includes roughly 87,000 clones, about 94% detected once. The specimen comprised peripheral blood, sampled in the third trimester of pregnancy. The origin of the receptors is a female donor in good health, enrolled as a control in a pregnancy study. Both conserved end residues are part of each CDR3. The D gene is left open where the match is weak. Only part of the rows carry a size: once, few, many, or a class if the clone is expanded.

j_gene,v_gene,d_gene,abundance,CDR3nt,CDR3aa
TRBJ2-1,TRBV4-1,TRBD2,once,TGCGCCAGCAGCCAAGAGGTGGCTAGCGGGAGCTATGAGCAGTTCTTC,CASSQEVASGSYEQFF
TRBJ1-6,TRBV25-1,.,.,TGTGCCAGCAGTGGGGCTGGGGGCATGTATAATTCACCCCTCCACTTT,CASSGAGGMYNSPLHF
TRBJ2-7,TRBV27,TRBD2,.,TGTGCCAGCAGTTTATCCGGGACTAGCGGGAACTACGAGCAGTACTTC,CASSLSGTSGNYEQYF
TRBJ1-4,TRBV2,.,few,TGTGCCAGCAAAGAGGACACCCAAAAACTGTTTTTT,CASKEDTQKLFF
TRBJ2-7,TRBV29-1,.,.,TGCAGCGTTCTGATCGGAGTCTACGAGCAGTACTTC,CSVLIGVYEQYF
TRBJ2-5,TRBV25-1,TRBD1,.,TGTGCCAGCAGTGAAGTTCTCGGACAGGGTGGTCGGGAGACCCAGTACTTC,CASSEVLGQGGRETQYF
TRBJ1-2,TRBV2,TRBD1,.,TGTGCCAGCAGTTCGGACAGGGTCAACTATGGCTACACCTTC,CASSSDRVNYGYTF
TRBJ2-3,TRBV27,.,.,TGTGCCAGCAGTTCATCAAGTGCGTTCACAGATACGCAGTATTTT,CASSSSSAFTDTQYF
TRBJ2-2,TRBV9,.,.,TGTGCCAGCAGCGTGCATCCCGGGAGAAACACCGGGGAGCTGTTTTTT,CASSVHPGRNTGELFF
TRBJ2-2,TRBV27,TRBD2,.,TGTGCCAGCAAGTCCCTACATGGAGGGGAGGGCGGGGAGCTGTTTTTT,CASKSLHGGEGGELFF
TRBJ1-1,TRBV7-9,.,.,TGTGCCAGCAGCGAGGGGGTCCTGAAGGACACTGAAGCTTTCTTT,CASSEGVLKDTEAFF
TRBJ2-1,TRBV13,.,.,TGTGCCAGCAGCTTAGGGGCAGGGGAGCAGTTCTTC,CASSLGAGEQFF
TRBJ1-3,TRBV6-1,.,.,TGTGCCAGCAGGTTGAGGCCAACTGGAAACACCATATATTTT,CASRLRPTGNTIYF
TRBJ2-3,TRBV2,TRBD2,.,TGTGCCAGCGGAACTAGCGGAGATACGCAGTATTTT,CASGTSGDTQYF
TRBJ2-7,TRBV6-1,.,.,TGTGCCAGCAGTAATCGGGGGGCCGAGCAGTACTTC,CASSNRGAEQYF
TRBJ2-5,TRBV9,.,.,TGTGCCAGCAGCGTAGGGGCTAGCCGGGAGATCCAGTACTTC,CASSVGASREIQYF
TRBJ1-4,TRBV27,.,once,TGTGCCAGCAGGGAGGACAGACCTAAATCAGCTTTTGCAACTAATGAAAAACTGTTTTTT,CASREDRPKSAFATNEKLFF
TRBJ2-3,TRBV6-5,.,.,TGTGCCAGCAGAGGACAAAGCACAGATACGCAGTATTTT,CASRGQSTDTQYF
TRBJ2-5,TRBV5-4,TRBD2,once,TGTGCCAGCACCGGACTAGCGGGAGGGAAGGGAGAGACCCAGTACTTC,CASTGLAGGKGETQYF
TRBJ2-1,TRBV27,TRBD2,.,TGTGCCAGCAGTTGGGCGGGAGACCGAAATGAGCAGTTCTTC,CASSWAGDRNEQFF
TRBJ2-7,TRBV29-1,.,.,TGCAGCGTTGTTGGGGGACACCTCGGCGAGCAGTACTTC,CSVVGGHLGEQYF
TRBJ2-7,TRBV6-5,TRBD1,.,TGTGCCAGCAGTTGGGGACAGGGGGCCTACGAGCAGTACTTC,CASSWGQGAYEQYF
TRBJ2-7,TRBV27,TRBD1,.,TGTGCCAGCAGTTCGGGACAGGGTTTCTACGAGCAGTACTTC,CASSSGQGFYEQYF
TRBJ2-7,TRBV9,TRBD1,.,TGTGCCAGCAGCGTTTCTTCCGGGACAGGCCACTACGAGCAGTACTTC,CASSVSSGTGHYEQYF
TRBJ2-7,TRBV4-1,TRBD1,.,TGCGCCAGCAGCCAACCGGGACAGGACTACGAGCAGTACTTC,CASSQPGQDYEQYF
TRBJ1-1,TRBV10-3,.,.,TGTGCCATCAGCTCAGGGGCCTTGAACACTGAAGCTTTCTTT,CAISSGALNTEAFF
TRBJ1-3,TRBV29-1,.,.,TGCAGCGTTGAAGATCTTACAGAAACCTCTGGAAACACCATATATTTT,CSVEDLTETSGNTIYF
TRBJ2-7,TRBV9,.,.,TGTGCCAGCAGCGGAGGCGGATCCTACGAGCAGTACTTC,CASSGGGSYEQYF
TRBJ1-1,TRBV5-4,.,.,TGTGCCAGCAGCTTGGATAACATGGGGAGGAACACTGAAGCTTTCTTT,CASSLDNMGRNTEAFF
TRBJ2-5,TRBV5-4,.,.,TGTGCCAGCAGACCTAGGCGGGGTTCAGAGACCCAGTACTTC,CASRPRRGSETQYF
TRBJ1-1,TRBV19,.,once,TGTGCCTCACGCCCAACCCGGGGTCAACTTGGGACTGAAGCTTTCTTT,CASRPTRGQLGTEAFF
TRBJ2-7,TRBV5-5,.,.,TGTGCCAGCAGCTTTTCGAGCGTCCCGTCCTACGAGCAGTACTTC,CASSFSSVPSYEQYF
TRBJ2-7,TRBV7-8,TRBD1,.,TGTGCCAGCAGCATTACCGGGACAGGGATTTACGAGCAGTACTTC,CASSITGTGIYEQYF
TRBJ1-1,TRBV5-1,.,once,TGCGCCAGCAGTCTAGAATTAGTTTCGCACACTGAAGCTTTCTTT,CASSLELVSHTEAFF
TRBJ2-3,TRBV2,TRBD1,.,TGTGCCAGCAGAGATGACAGGGGGCCTAGGGGTACGCAGTATTTT,CASRDDRGPRGTQYF
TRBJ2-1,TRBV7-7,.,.,TGTGCCAGCAGCTTTGGAGGGGGCGACAATGAGCAGTTCTTC,CASSFGGGDNEQFF
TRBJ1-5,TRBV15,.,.,TGTGCCACCAGCAGAGAAACTAATCAGCCCCAGCATTTT,CATSRETNQPQHF
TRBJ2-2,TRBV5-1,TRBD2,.,TGCGCCAGCAGCTTGAGGCTAGCGGGAGAAAACGGGGAGCTGTTTTTT,CASSLRLAGENGELFF
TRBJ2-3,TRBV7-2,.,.,TGTGCCAGCAGCTTGGTCGGGAAGGCCACAGATACGCAGTATTTT,CASSLVGKATDTQYF
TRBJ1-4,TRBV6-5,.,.,TGTGCCAGCAGCCGGGGGTCTAATGAAAAACTGTTTTTT,CASSRGSNEKLFF
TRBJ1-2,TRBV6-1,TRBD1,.,TGTGCCAGCAGACGGGGACAGGCGATTAACTATGGCTACACCTTC,CASRRGQAINYGYTF
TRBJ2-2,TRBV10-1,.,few,TGCGCCAGCACCCCGGGAGGGGAGCTGTTTTTT,CASTPGGELFF
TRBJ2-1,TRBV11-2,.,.,TGTGCCAGCAGCCCAACCGGTGCGTACTCCTACAATGAGCAGTTCTTC,CASSPTGAYSYNEQFF